These 26 T cell receptor beta chains were sequenced from one sample in a study of OX40 agonist ivuxolimab in advanced cancers. Clones were read by immunoSEQ multiplex PCR, and TCRdb kept only the in-frame ones, dropping some. The sample includes about 6,500 clones, roughly 70% of them seen just once. This specimen consisted of CD4+ or CD8+ T cells sorted from blood, obtained in a trial of the OX40 agonist ivuxolimab. The receptors were sampled from an adult with an advanced solid tumor such as melanoma, head and neck, liver or kidney cancer.

This clone has a single count. The rearrangement joins TRBV27 to TRBJ1-4; D unresolved. Germline V gene lookup returns CDR1 MNHEY and CDR2 SMNVEV (reference sequence). The CDR3 has 14 amino acids. Trimming left V 5 bases short and J 5 bases short, with 12 bases between. The CDR3, as DNA: TGTGCCAGCAGTCCCTCTAGTCCGAATGAAAAACTGTTTTTT. Residues: CASSPSSPNEKLFF.

The chain employs TRBV7-3 and TRBJ2-5; D assignment may be TRBD1 or TRBD2 (6 bases each). Trimming shortened V by 4 bases and J by 1 base, and 13 bases separated the two germline ends. CDR3 size: 15 residues. Per the germline V gene, CDR1 is SGHTA and CDR2 is FQGTGA. CDR3 residues: CASSYQGGPQETQYF. The DNA for the CDR3 is TGTGCCAGCAGCTACCAAGGGGGGCCCCAAGAGACCCAGTACTTC.

This clone was recorded only once. The CDR3 sequence: CASSPRGYEQYF. In DNA form, the CDR3 reads TGTGCCAGCAGTCCCAGGGGGTACGAGCAGTACTTC. The chain is built from TRBV6-4 and TRBJ2-7; 7 bases agree with TRBD1. In germline, CDR1 is MRHNA, CDR2 SNTAGT. J lost 4 bases, V lost 5 bases, and 2 bases had no gene match. The CDR3 loop spans 12 amino acids.

CDR3 nucleotides: TGTGCCAGCAGCAGGACGGCAATTCCCTACGAGCAGTACTTC. It yields the protein CASSRTAIPYEQYF. The rearrangement joins TRBV4-2 to TRBJ2-5; D gene unclear. TRBJ2-7 explains the end of the DNA better; the J call may be wrong. The CDR3 totals 14 residues. Germline lookup yields CDR1 LGHNA and CDR2 YNFKEQ.

This clone was detected a few times. This chain joins TRBV28 and TRBJ2-7; 11 bases match TRBD1. V was pared by 8 bases and J by 4 bases, with 13 bases of the junction left unmatched. This CDR3 comprises 16 residues. Germline V lookup: CDR1 MDHEN, CDR2 SYDVKM. The CDR3 reads CASSSTRTGGLYEQYF. CDR3 bases: TGTGCCAGCTCCTCTACGAGGACAGGGGGCTTGTACGAGCAGTACTTC.

The chain uses TRBV28 and TRBJ2-3; D is uncertain. The CDR3 extends over 15 amino acids. Trimming took 7 bases from V and 1 from J, leaving 15 bases between them. Germline values: CDR1 MDHEN, CDR2 SYDVKM. The CDR3 region is CASTPPGFGTDTQYF. Here the CDR3 DNA reads TGTGCCAGCACCCCTCCCGGGTTTGGCACAGATACGCAGTATTTT.

By its share, this clone is large. The rearrangement uses TRBV7-9 and TRBJ2-2; 10 bases are a match to TRBD1. Germline assignment: CDR1 SEHNR and CDR2 FQNEAQ (reference sequence). This CDR3 has 17 residues. Trimming took 5 bases from V and 3 from J; bases not matched to a gene: 9. This chain's CDR3 is CASSGTSGTGDTGELFF. As DNA, the CDR3 is TGTGCCAGCAGCGGCACCTCCGGGACAGGGGACACCGGGGAGCTGTTTTTT.

The rearrangement links TRBV19 to TRBJ1-1, with 9 bases fitting TRBD1. Losses at the gene ends were 6 bases for V and 4 bases for J; bases not matched to a gene: 0. This CDR3 has 12 residues. Germline lookup yields CDR1 LNHDA and CDR2 SQIVND (reference sequence). The DNA of the CDR3 is TGTGCCAGTAGGACAGGGGGCACTGAAGCTTTCTTT. Translating it yields CASRTGGTEAFF.

The V call is TRBV20-1, the J call TRBJ2-2, with unresolved D. CDR1 and CDR2 (germline): DFQATT, SNEGSKA (reference sequence). V was clipped by 3 bases and J by 8 bases, with 7 bases between them. The CDR3 has 11 amino acids. CDR3 residues: CSARRNGELFF. CDR3 bases: TGCAGTGCTAGGAGGAATGGGGAGCTGTTTTTT.

V and J are TRBV6-1 and TRBJ1-6; 10 nucleotides line up with TRBD1. CDR1 MNHNS and CDR2 SASEGT come from the germline V gene. The ends lost 1 base at V and 9 bases at J; junction bases unmatched: 0. The CDR3 length is 14 residues. CDR3 DNA: TGTGCCAGCAGTGAAGGACAGGGGGCTTCACCCCTCCACTTT. This translates into CASSEGQGASPLHF.

This clone turned up a few times. This rearrangement joins TRBV19 to TRBJ2-7; D is possibly TRBD1 (5 bases). CDR1 is LNHDA, CDR2 SQIVND, per germline (reference sequence). The ends were cut back, 3 bases at V and 3 bases at J, with 15 bases in the middle. CDR3 length: 15 amino acids. CDR3 loop: CASSIAGHGYYEQYF. The CDR3 DNA follows: TGTGCCAGTAGTATCGCCGGACACGGTTACTACGAGCAGTACTTC.

This clone is judged hyperexpanded (1% or more). V gene TRBV9 combines with J gene TRBJ2-5; 8 nucleotides agree with TRBD2. After removal of 0 bases from V and 4 bases from J, the junction contained 5 bases not matched to a gene. The CDR3 extends over 15 amino acids. Germline CDR1 reads SGDLS; CDR2 reads YYNGEE. This chain's CDR3 is CASSVVPGGGETQYF. Here the CDR3 DNA reads TGTGCCAGCAGCGTAGTTCCGGGAGGGGGAGAGACCCAGTACTTC.

This clone showed up just once. The chain couples TRBV9 to TRBJ2-1, with D maybe TRBD1 (5 bases). Trimming left V 4 bases short and J 3 bases short, with 8 bases between. CDR1 is SGDLS, CDR2 YYNGEE, per germline. The CDR3 extends over 13 amino acids. CDR3 sequence: CASSLGDYNEQFF. The CDR3 bases are TGTGCCAGCAGCTTAGGGGACTACAATGAGCAGTTCTTC.

The sample holds a few counts of this clone. The V gene is TRBV7-6, the J gene TRBJ2-7; 7 bases are a match to TRBD1. The J segment lost 3 bases and the V segment lost 1 base, leaving 3 bases of the junction unmatched. This CDR3 spans 14 amino acids. CDR1 and CDR2 from the germline V gene are SGHVS and FNYEAQ. This CDR3 is CASSLEQGSYEQYF. In nucleotides, the CDR3 is TGTGCCAGCAGCTTAGAACAGGGGAGCTACGAGCAGTACTTC. Together with reference TRBV7-6 and TRBJ2-7, the CDR3 gives the full variable domain: GAGVSQSPRYKVTKRGQDVALRCDPISGHVSLYWYRQALGQGPEFLTYFNYEAQQDKSGLPNDRFSAERPEGSISTLTIQRTEQRDSAMYRCASSLEQGSYEQYFGPGTRLTVT.

The chain uses TRBV7-8 and TRBJ2-5, with no clear D. Judging by the DNA end, TRBJ2-7 fits better; the J call may be wrong. Looked up from germline, CDR1 is SGHVS and CDR2 is FQNEAQ. The CDR3 consists of 14 residues. For the CDR3, the DNA is TGTGCCAGCACCCCGGGCGCTCACTCCTACGAGCAGTACTTC. It yields the protein CASTPGAHSYEQYF.

Within the sample, this clone is medium-sized. This sequence joins TRBV6-4 and TRBJ2-2, with D unresolved. V gave up 2 bases and J gave up 3 bases, with 4 bases separating them. Germline CDR1 and CDR2: MRHNA and SNTAGT. CDR3 length: 13 amino acids. CDR3 in DNA: TGTGCCAGCAGTGACGGGGACACCGGGGAGCTGTTTTTT. This translates into CASSDGDTGELFF.

By sample share, this clone is medium-sized. The V and J genes are TRBV19 and TRBJ1-1; no definite D call. CDR1 and CDR2 from the germline V gene are LNHDA and SQIVND (reference sequence). The CDR3 is 14 amino acids. V was trimmed by 1 base and J by 6 bases, leaving 12 bases between them. Here the CDR3 DNA reads TGTGCCAGTAGTATAGGTCTAAGAGGCCCTGAAGCTTTCTTT. It encodes CASSIGLRGPEAFF.

The chain links TRBV2 to TRBJ2-2; possibly TRBD2 for D (5 bases). The CDR3 spans 14 residues. The V end lost 6 bases, the J end lost 6 bases, and 14 bases lay between the germline ends. Per germline, CDR1 SNHLY and CDR2 FYNNEI. CDR3 sequence reads: CASSGDMEAGELFF. The CDR3 bases are TGTGCCAGCAGCGGCGATATGGAGGCCGGGGAGCTGTTTTTT.

In nucleotides, the CDR3 is TGTGCCAGCAGCTTAGGGCGGGAAGATACGCAGTATTTT. It is translated as CASSLGREDTQYF. The gene calls are TRBV7-9 and TRBJ2-3; D might be TRBD2 (6 bases). This CDR3 has 13 amino acids. CDR1 is SEHNR, CDR2 FQNEAQ, per germline (reference sequence). V was trimmed by 1 base and J by 5 bases, leaving 7 bases between them.

The chain recombines TRBV11-2 with TRBJ2-1, with D perhaps matching TRBD1 or TRBD2 (5 bases each). The length of the CDR3 is 15 residues. The germline V gene has CDR1 SGHAT and CDR2 FQNNGV. Trimming cost V 3 bases and J 7 bases, with 16 bases left between them. DNA for the CDR3: TGTGCCAGCAGCTTGATCCCGGGACCCCCGAATGAGCAGTTCTTC. Its protein is CASSLIPGPPNEQFF.

The chain uses TRBV28 and TRBJ2-5, with 7 positions matching TRBD1. CDR1 is MDHEN and CDR2 is SYDVKM in the germline V gene. The CDR3 length is 18 residues. The junction had 14 bases not matched to a gene; V was cut back by 2 bases and J by 2 bases. The CDR3, as DNA: TGTGCCAGCAGTTTAACGAAGGGAAGGGGGCCGCGTCAAGAGACCCAGTACTTC. Its translation is CASSLTKGRGPRQETQYF.

The V call is TRBV15, the J call TRBJ2-7; either TRBD1 or TRBD2 may supply D (5 bases each). The CDR3 runs to 14 residues. Trimming took off 6 bases at V and 3 bases at J, with 15 bases between the two ends. Germline CDR1 reads LNHNV; CDR2 reads YYDKDF (reference sequence). CDR3 loop: CATSQGPTIYEQYF. DNA for the CDR3: TGTGCCACCAGTCAGGGACCGACGATCTACGAGCAGTACTTC.

This clone has more than one count but fewer than ten. In DNA, the CDR3 is TGTGCCAGCAGCTTGGTTGGACAGGCGTTCTACGAGCAGTACTTC. Translation: CASSLVGQAFYEQYF. V usage is TRBV5-5 and J usage is TRBJ2-7, with 7 bases aligning to TRBD1. The germline CDR1 and CDR2 sequences are SGHKS and YYEKEE (reference sequence). The CDR3 length is 15 residues. V shed 0 bases, J shed 3 bases, and the junction held 6 bases outside the gene matches.

This chain uses TRBV27 with TRBJ2-3; the D is unclear. This CDR3 is 12 amino acids long. V shed 6 bases and J shed 4 bases, with 8 bases lying between them. Looked up from germline, CDR1 is MNHEY and CDR2 is SMNVEV (reference sequence). The CDR3 nucleotides read TGTGCCAGCAGGGCCTTCGCAGATACGCAGTATTTT. It encodes CASRAFADTQYF.

The rearrangement links TRBV7-3 to TRBJ2-1; D is undetermined. Germline CDR1 and CDR2: SGHTA and FQGTGA. The germline V and J ends were trimmed by 6 bases and 8 bases, with 14 bases remaining between them. The CDR3 runs 13 residues. The CDR3 DNA follows: TGTGCCAGCAGGTCCCCCCCGGATTATGAGCAGTTCTTC. Its translation is CASRSPPDYEQFF.

Only a few counts were recorded for this clone. The chain employs TRBV5-5 and TRBJ2-7; 7 bases map to TRBD1. J lost 4 bases, V lost 0 bases, and 7 bases had no gene match. The germline V gene has CDR1 SGHKS and CDR2 YYEKEE (reference sequence). The CDR3 extends over 15 amino acids. The CDR3 here is CASSLEGTDNYEQYF. In DNA form, the CDR3 reads TGTGCCAGCAGCTTGGAAGGGACAGACAATTACGAGCAGTACTTC.